This TCR beta chain stems from a study of immune cell composition in non-small cell lung cancer. About the study: Most cases were lung adenocarcinoma or squamous cell carcinoma. General study points: TIL tumour reactivity correlated with maximal tumour-associated clone frequency in adenocarcinoma. Lung squamous cell carcinoma tumours had significantly higher top 10 clone scores and productive clonality than lung adenocarcinoma.

Comment on this clone: Its antigen is unknown.

Genomic DNA came from frozen unsorted single-cell suspensions. Repertoires were generated with immunoSEQ multiplex PCR, while TCRdb's copy carries only in-frame clones and drops some. The profile shows several thousand clones, roughly 70% of them singletons. Germline loops: CDR1 SGHNT, CDR2 YYREEE (reference sequence). J gave up 4 bases and V 4 bases, and 8 bases lay outside the gene matches. CDR3 length equals 15 residues. Material: lung tumor tissue. The TCR was taken from a human donor with non-small cell lung cancer. V and J are TRBV5-4 and TRBJ2-1, with TRBD1 matching 7 bases. The CDR3 DNA follows: TGTGCCAGCAGCGACGGTCGGGACAGATACAATGAGCAGTTCTTC. Translation gives CASSDGRDRYNEQFF.